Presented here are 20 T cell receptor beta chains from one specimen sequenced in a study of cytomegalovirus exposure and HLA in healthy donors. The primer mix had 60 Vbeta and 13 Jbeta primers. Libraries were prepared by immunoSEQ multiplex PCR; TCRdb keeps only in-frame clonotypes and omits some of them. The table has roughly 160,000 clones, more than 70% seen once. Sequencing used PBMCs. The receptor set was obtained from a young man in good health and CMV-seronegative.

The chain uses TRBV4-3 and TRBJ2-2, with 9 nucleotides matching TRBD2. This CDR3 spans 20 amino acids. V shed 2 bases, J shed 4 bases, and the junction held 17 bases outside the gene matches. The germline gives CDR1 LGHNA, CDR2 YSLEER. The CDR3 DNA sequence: TGCGCCAGCAGCCAACGGGCTGTACGGGGACTAGCCTTGATCACCGGGGAGCTGTTTTTT. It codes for CASSQRAVRGLALITGELFF.

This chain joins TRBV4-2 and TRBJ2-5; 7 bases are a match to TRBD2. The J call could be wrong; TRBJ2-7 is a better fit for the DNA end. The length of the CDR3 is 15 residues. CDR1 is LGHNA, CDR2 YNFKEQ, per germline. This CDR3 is CASSQDTSGVYEQYF. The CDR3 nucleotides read TGTGCCAGCAGCCAAGATACGAGCGGGGTCTACGAGCAGTACTTC.

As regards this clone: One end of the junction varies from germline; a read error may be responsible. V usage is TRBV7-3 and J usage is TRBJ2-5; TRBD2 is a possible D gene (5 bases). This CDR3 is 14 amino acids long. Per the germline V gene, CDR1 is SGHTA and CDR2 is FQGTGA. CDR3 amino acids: CASSLRGVEEAQYF. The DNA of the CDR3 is TGTGCCAGCAGCTTAAGGGGAGTGGAAGAGGCCCAGTACTTC. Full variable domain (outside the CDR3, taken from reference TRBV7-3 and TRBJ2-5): GAGVSQTPSNKVTEKGKYVELRCDPISGHTALYWYRQSLGQGPEFLIYFQGTGAADDSGLPNDRFFAVRPEGSVSTLKIQRTERGDSAVYLCASSLRGVEEAQYFGPGTRLLVL.

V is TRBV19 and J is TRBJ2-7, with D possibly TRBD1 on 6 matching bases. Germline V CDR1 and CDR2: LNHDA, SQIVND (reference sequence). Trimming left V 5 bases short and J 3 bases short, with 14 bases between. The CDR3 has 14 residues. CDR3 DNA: TGTGCCAGTAGTCCACCAGAGGGACACTACGAGCAGTACTTC. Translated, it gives CASSPPEGHYEQYF.

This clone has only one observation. CDR3 amino acids: CASSLRGGSSYNEQFF. The CDR3, as DNA: TGTGCCAGCAGCTTAAGGGGGGGCAGCTCCTACAATGAGCAGTTCTTC. The rearrangement joins TRBV7-6 to TRBJ2-1, with a weak D call TRBD2 (7 bases). The CDR3 is 16 residues long. With 2 bases removed from V and 0 bases from J, the gap between germline ends came to 11 bases. The germline V gene encodes CDR1 SGHVS and CDR2 FNYEAQ.

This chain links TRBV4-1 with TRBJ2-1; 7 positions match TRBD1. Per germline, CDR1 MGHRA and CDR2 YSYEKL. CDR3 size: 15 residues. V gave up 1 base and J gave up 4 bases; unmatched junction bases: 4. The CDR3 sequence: CASSQGGGEYNEQFF. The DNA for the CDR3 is TGCGCCAGCAGCCAAGGAGGGGGCGAGTACAATGAGCAGTTCTTC.

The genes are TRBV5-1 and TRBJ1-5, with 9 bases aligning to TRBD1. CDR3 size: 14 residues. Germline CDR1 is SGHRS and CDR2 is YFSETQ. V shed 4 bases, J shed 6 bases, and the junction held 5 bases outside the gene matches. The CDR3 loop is CASSPGQGSQPQHF. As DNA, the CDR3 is TGCGCCAGCAGCCCTGGACAGGGGAGTCAGCCCCAGCATTTT.

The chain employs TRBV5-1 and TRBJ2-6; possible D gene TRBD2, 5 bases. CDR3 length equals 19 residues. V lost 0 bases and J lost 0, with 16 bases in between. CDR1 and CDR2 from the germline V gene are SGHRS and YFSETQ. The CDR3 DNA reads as TGCGCCAGCAGCTTGGCCGGATTAGGAGGAGTCTCTGGGGCCAACGTCCTGACTTTC. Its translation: CASSLAGLGGVSGANVLTF.

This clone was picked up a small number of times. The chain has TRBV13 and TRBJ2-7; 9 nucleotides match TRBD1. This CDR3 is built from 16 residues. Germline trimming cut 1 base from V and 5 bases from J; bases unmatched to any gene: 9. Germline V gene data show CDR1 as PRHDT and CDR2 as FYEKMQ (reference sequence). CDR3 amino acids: CASSLAFRDREDEQYF. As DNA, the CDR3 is TGTGCCAGCAGCTTAGCATTCCGGGACAGGGAGGACGAGCAGTACTTC.

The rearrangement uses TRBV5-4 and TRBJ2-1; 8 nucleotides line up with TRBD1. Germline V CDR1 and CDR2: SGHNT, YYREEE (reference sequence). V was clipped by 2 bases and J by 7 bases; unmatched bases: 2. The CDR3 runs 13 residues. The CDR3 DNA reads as TGTGCCAGCAGCTTCACAGGGGGGAATGAGCAGTTCTTC. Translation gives CASSFTGGNEQFF.

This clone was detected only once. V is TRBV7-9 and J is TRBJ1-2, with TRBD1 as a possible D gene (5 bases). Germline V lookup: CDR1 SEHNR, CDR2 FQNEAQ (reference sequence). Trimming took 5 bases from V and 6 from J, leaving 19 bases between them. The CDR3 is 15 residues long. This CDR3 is CASSPLFQDTDGYTF. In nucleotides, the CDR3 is TGTGCCAGCAGCCCTCTATTCCAGGACACAGATGGCTACACCTTC. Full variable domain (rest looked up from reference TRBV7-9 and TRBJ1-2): DTGVSQNPRHKITKRGQNVTFRCDPISEHNRLYWYRQTLGQGPEFLTYFQNEAQLEKSRLLSDRFSAERPKGSFSTLEIQRTEQGDSAMYLCASSPLFQDTDGYTFGSGTRLTVV.

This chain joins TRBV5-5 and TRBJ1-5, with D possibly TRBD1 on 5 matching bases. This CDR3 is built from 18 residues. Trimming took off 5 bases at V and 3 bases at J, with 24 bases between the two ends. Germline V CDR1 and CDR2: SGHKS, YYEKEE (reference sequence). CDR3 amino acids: CASSPMPGWEVNNQPQHF. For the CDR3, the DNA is TGTGCCAGCAGTCCGATGCCAGGGTGGGAGGTTAACAATCAGCCCCAGCATTTT.

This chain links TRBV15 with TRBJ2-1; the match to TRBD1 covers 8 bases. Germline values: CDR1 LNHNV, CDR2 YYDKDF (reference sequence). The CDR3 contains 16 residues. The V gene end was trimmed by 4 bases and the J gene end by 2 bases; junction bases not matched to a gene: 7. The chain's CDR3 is CATSNPGQGPYNEQFF. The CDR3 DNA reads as TGTGCCACCAGCAACCCCGGACAGGGACCCTACAATGAGCAGTTCTTC.

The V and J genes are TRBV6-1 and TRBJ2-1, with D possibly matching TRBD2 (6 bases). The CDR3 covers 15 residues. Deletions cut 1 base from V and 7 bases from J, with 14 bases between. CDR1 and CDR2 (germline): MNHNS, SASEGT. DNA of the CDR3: TGTGCCAGCAGTGAAGAGGCGGCGGGACCAAATGAGCAGTTCTTC. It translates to CASSEEAAGPNEQFF.

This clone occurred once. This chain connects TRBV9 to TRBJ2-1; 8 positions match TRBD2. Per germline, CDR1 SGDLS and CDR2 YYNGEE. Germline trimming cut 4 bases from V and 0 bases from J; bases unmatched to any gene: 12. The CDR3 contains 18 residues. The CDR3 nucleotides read TGTGCCAGCAGCCTTACGACTAGCGTTCTGAGCTCCTACAATGAGCAGTTCTTC. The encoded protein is CASSLTTSVLSSYNEQFF.

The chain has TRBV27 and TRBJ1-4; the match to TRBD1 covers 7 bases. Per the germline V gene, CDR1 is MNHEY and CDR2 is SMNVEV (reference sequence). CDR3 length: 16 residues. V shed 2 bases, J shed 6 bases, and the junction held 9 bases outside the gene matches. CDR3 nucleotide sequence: TGTGCCAGCAGTTTAATAACATCGACAGGGTATGAAAAACTGTTTTTT. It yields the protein CASSLITSTGYEKLFF.

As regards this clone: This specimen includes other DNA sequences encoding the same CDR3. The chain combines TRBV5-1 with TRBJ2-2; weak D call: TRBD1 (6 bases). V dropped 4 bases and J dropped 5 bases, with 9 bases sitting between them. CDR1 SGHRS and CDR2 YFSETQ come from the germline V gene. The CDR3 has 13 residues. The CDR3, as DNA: TGCGCCAGCAGCCCCAGGGGTACCGGGGAGCTGTTTTTT. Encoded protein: CASSPRGTGELFF.

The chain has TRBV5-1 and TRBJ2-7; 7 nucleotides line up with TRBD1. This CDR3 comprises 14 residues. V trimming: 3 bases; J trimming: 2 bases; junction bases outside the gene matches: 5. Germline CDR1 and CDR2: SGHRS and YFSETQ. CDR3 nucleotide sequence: TGCGCCAGCAGCTCCAACAGGGGTCCCTACGAGCAGTACTTC. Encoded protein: CASSSNRGPYEQYF. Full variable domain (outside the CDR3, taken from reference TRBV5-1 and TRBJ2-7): KAGVTQTPRYLIKTRGQQVTLSCSPISGHRSVSWYQQTPGQGLQFLFEYFSETQRNKGNFPGRFSGRQFSNSRSEMNVSTLELGDSALYLCASSSNRGPYEQYFGPGTRLTVT.

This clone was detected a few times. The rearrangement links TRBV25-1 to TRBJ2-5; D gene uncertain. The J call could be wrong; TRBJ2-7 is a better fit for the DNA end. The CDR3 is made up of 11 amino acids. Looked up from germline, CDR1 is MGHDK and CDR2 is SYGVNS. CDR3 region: CASSGGYEQYF. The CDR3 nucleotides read TGTGCCAGCAGTGGAGGTTACGAGCAGTACTTC.

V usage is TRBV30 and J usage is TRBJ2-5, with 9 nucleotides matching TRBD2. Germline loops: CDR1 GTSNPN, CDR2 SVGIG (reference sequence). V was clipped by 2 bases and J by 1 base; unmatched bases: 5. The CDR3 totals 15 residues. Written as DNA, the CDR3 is TGTGCCTGGAGTTCGCTAGCGGGGACCCAAGAGACCCAGTACTTC. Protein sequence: CAWSSLAGTQETQYF.